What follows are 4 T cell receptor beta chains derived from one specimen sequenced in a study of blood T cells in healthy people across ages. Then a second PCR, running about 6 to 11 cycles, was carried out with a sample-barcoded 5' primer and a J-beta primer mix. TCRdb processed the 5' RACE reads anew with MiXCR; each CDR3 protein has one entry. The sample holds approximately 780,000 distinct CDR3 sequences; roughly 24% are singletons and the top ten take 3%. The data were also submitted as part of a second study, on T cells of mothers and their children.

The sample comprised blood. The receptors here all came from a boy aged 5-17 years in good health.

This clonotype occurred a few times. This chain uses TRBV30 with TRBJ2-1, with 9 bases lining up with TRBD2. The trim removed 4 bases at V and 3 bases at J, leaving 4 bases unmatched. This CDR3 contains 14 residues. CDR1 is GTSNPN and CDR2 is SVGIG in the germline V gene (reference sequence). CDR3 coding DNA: TGTGCCTGGAATCGGCGGGGGGGCTACAATGAGCAGTTCTTC. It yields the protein CAWNRRGGYNEQFF.

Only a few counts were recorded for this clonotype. The CDR3 spells CASSYPGLLSQYF. CDR3 sequence (DNA): TGTGCCAGCAGTTACCCCGGGCTGCTCTCCCAGTACTTC. The chain is built from TRBV6-6 and TRBJ2-5; no firm D call. This CDR3 is built from 13 residues. Trimming cost V 2 bases and J 9 bases, with 13 bases left between them. Germline CDR1 MNHNY, CDR2 SVGAGI (reference sequence).

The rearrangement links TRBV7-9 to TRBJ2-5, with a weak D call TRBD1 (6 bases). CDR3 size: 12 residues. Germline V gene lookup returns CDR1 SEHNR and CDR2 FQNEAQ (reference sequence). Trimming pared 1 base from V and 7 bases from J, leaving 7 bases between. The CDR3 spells CASSLVTGTQYF. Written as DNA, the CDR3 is TGTGCCAGCAGCTTAGTGACAGGGACCCAGTACTTC. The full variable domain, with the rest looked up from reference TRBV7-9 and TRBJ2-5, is DTGVSQNPRHKITKRGQNVTFRCDPISEHNRLYWYRQTLGQGPEFLTYFQNEAQLEKSRLLSDRFSAERPKGSFSTLEIQRTEQGDSAMYLCASSLVTGTQYFGPGTRLLVL.

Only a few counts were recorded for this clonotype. CDR3 nucleotide sequence: TGCAGTGCTAGTTCGCTTGGGTGGTTTCAAGGCGGGAAGCAGTACTTC. Protein sequence: CSASSLGWFQGGKQYF. The chain joins TRBV20-1 to TRBJ2-7, with D possibly matching TRBD2 (6 bases). From germline, CDR1 is DFQATT and CDR2 SNEGSKA (reference sequence). CDR3 length equals 16 residues. V lost 3 bases and J lost 8, with 26 bases in between.